Below, 25 T cell receptor beta chains from the same sample are listed, as sequenced in a study of cytotoxic CD8 clonotypes in ibrutinib-treated CLL. Measured with immunoSEQ multiplex PCR; TCRdb has only the in-frame clones, and not every one. The sample holds approximately 190,000 clones, 79% seen once. The source was PBMCs, collected after 12 months of ibrutinib treatment. These receptor sequences come from a human donor with chronic lymphocytic leukemia.

This sequence joins TRBV11-2 and TRBJ1-5, with unresolved D. V was pared by 2 bases and J by 4 bases, with 15 bases between. Germline CDR1 reads SGHAT; CDR2 reads FQNNGV. The CDR3 is 16 amino acids. CDR3 region: CASSLRVEGVNQPQHF. Here the CDR3 DNA reads TGTGCCAGCAGCTTACGGGTGGAGGGAGTAAATCAGCCCCAGCATTTT. Together with reference TRBV11-2 and TRBJ1-5, the CDR3 gives the full variable domain: EAGVAQSPRYKIIEKRQSVAFWCNPISGHATLYWYQQILGQGPKLLIQFQNNGVVDDSQLPKDRFSAERLKGVDSTLKIQPAKLEDSAVYLCASSLRVEGVNQPQHFGDGTRLSIL.

The rearrangement uses TRBV7-9 and TRBJ2-4; no definite D call. The CDR3 covers 15 residues. The V end lost 3 bases, the J end lost 5 bases, and 14 bases lay between the germline ends. Per the germline V gene, CDR1 is SEHNR and CDR2 is FQNEAQ (reference sequence). The CDR3 is CASSFAERWENIQYF. DNA for the CDR3: TGTGCCAGCAGCTTCGCGGAGAGGTGGGAAAACATTCAGTACTTC.

The chain combines TRBV18 with TRBJ2-3, with D perhaps TRBD1 or TRBD2 (5 bases each). The CDR3 sequence is 13 residues long. Germline V gives CDR1 KGHSH, CDR2 LQKENI. Between the trimmed V and J ends, which lost 0 bases and 6 bases, there was a span of 7 bases. The CDR3 reads CASSPPGADTQYF. The CDR3 bases are TGTGCCAGCTCACCACCCGGGGCCGATACGCAGTATTTT.

The rearrangement uses TRBV10-3 and TRBJ2-7; perhaps D is TRBD1 or TRBD2 (5 bases each). Deletions cut 9 bases from V and 0 bases from J, with 18 bases between. The CDR3 spans 15 residues. The germline gives CDR1 ENHRY, CDR2 SYGVKD. The CDR3: CAIRSGLADSYEQYF. The CDR3 DNA sequence: TGTGCCATTCGGTCGGGGCTAGCAGACTCCTACGAGCAGTACTTC.

The chain couples TRBV4-1 to TRBJ2-1; no firm D call. V lost 0 bases and J lost 0, with 12 bases in between. The germline V gene encodes CDR1 MGHRA and CDR2 YSYEKL. CDR3 length: 17 amino acids. CDR3 region: CASSQDLVLASYNEQFF. Here the CDR3 DNA reads TGCGCCAGCAGCCAAGATCTGGTCTTGGCCTCCTACAATGAGCAGTTCTTC.

CDR3 nucleotide sequence: TGTGCCAGCAGCTTGAGGTGGGGGCAGGAGACCCAGTACTTC. The encoded protein is CASSLRWGQETQYF. The genes are TRBV5-6 and TRBJ2-5; D possibly corresponds to TRBD1 (6 bases). Germline assignment: CDR1 SGHDT and CDR2 YYEEEE. The CDR3 covers 14 residues. Trimming stripped 1 base from V and 5 bases from J, with 12 bases between.

V is TRBV21-1 and J is TRBJ1-2. TRBV21-1 is a known pseudogene. This CDR3 has 14 amino acids. The CDR3 loop reads CASIQEGSTYGYTF. Here the CDR3 DNA reads TGTGCCAGCATCCAGGAGGGGAGTACCTATGGCTACACCTTC.

The V gene is TRBV28, the J gene TRBJ2-7, with D possibly matching TRBD2 (7 bases). V was clipped by 8 bases and J by 7 bases, with 15 bases between them. Germline CDR1 MDHEN, CDR2 SYDVKM. The CDR3 length is 12 residues. CDR3 loop: CASHGGPREQYF. The CDR3 DNA sequence: TGTGCCAGCCACGGGGGGCCTAGGGAGCAGTACTTC.

This clone was counted between two and nine times. The chain employs TRBV18 and TRBJ1-1; maybe TRBD1 (6 bases). The CDR3 has 16 amino acids. Germline values: CDR1 KGHSH, CDR2 LQKENI. V was shortened by 6 bases and J by 0 bases, with 17 bases between the two germline ends. The CDR3 DNA sequence: TGTGCCAGCTCGGGGGCCGGCGGGGTTATGAACACTGAAGCTTTCTTT. The encoded protein is CASSGAGGVMNTEAFF.

The chain is built from TRBV4-1 and TRBJ1-1; 7 nucleotides align to TRBD1. The CDR3 runs to 15 residues. CDR1 and CDR2 (germline): MGHRA, YSYEKL. V trimming: 3 bases; J trimming: 7 bases; junction bases outside the gene matches: 11. The CDR3: CASSHPTGIGGEAFF. The CDR3 bases are TGCGCCAGCAGCCACCCGACAGGGATAGGTGGTGAAGCTTTCTTT.

This chain links TRBV20-1 with TRBJ2-5; no clear D. The ends were cut back, 6 bases at V and 5 bases at J, with 7 bases in the middle. In germline, CDR1 is DFQATT, CDR2 SNEGSKA (reference sequence). The CDR3 has 10 residues. The CDR3 region is CSATLETQYF. The CDR3 DNA reads TGCAGTGCCACCCTGGAGACCCAGTACTTC.

The chain couples TRBV5-8 to TRBJ1-2; 8 bases agree with TRBD1. This CDR3 has 15 amino acids. V lost 4 bases to trimming and J lost 2 bases; unmatched junction nucleotides: 7. CDR1 is SGHTS, CDR2 YDEGEE, per germline. The CDR3 bases are TGTGCCAGCAGCGAGACAGGGGCTGGGAACTATGGCTACACCTTC. The encoded protein is CASSETGAGNYGYTF.

The chain has TRBV30 and TRBJ2-4; D might be TRBD1 or TRBD2, each matching 7 bases. Germline V lookup: CDR1 GTSNPN, CDR2 SVGIG (reference sequence). The CDR3 runs 16 residues. Trimming took off 5 bases at V and 1 base at J, with 18 bases between the two ends. DNA for the CDR3: TGTGCCTGGGGGGGGGACAGTAGCCTGGCCAAAAACATTCAGTACTTC. As protein: CAWGGDSSLAKNIQYF.

This clone has more than one count but fewer than ten. This chain joins TRBV25-1 and TRBJ1-2; D may be TRBD1 (5 bases). Germline CDR1 and CDR2: MGHDK and SYGVNS. CDR3 length equals 14 residues. V lost 3 bases to trimming and J lost 7 bases, with 15 bases between them. This chain's CDR3 is CASSDWGGSSGYTF. For the CDR3, the DNA is TGTGCCAGCAGTGATTGGGGGGGATCGAGTGGCTACACCTTC.

This CDR3 is CASSDWTGLLGYGYTF. The CDR3 DNA sequence: TGTGCCAGCAGTGATTGGACAGGGTTGTTGGGCTATGGCTACACCTTC. The V and J genes are TRBV2 and TRBJ1-2; 8 nucleotides match TRBD1. Germline V gene lookup returns CDR1 SNHLY and CDR2 FYNNEI. The CDR3 length is 16 residues. Trimming cost V 3 bases and J 4 bases; bases outside gene matches: 10.

V and J are TRBV7-8 and TRBJ1-3, with D unclear. This CDR3 region has 16 residues. CDR1 and CDR2 (germline): SGHVS, FQNEAQ. With 1 base removed from V and 0 bases from J, the gap between germline ends came to 10 bases. The CDR3 reads CASSLDIPPSGNTIYF. The CDR3 DNA reads as TGTGCCAGCAGCTTAGACATTCCTCCCTCTGGAAACACCATATATTTT.

In the case of this clone: Sequence at one end of the junction differs from germline and may be a read error. The chain employs TRBV11-2 and TRBJ1-1; 7 bases are a match to TRBD1. From germline, CDR1 is SGHAT and CDR2 FQNNGV. The CDR3 has 14 amino acids. The CDR3 is CASSLETGWAEAFF. The CDR3 DNA reads as TGTGCCAGCAGCCTAGAGACAGGGTGGGCTGAAGCTTTCTTT.

The V and J genes are TRBV25-1 and TRBJ1-1; tentatively, D is TRBD1 (6 bases). The V end lost 3 bases, the J end lost 11 bases, and 16 bases lay between the germline ends. The germline V gene encodes CDR1 MGHDK and CDR2 SYGVNS. The CDR3 sequence is 13 residues long. The CDR3 is CASSDNTGRMAFF. Written as DNA, the CDR3 is TGTGCCAGCAGTGATAACACAGGGCGTATGGCTTTCTTT.

In this sample, this clone turned up a few times. This chain links TRBV9 with TRBJ1-2; a weak D match, TRBD1 (5 bases). Germline CDR1 is SGDLS and CDR2 is YYNGEE. The CDR3 runs 15 residues. Deletions cut 0 bases from V and 4 bases from J, with 13 bases between. DNA of the CDR3: TGTGCCAGCAGCGTAGATCCCAGCCAGGGCTATGGCTACACCTTC. Translation gives CASSVDPSQGYGYTF.

V gene TRBV7-9 combines with J gene TRBJ2-3, with no clear D. This CDR3 contains 13 residues. Germline lookup yields CDR1 SEHNR and CDR2 FQNEAQ (reference sequence). The V end was cut by 5 bases, the J end by 11 bases, with 17 bases between. CDR3 sequence (DNA): TGTGCCAGCAGCCCACTTGTGGGCTGGGGGCAGTATTTT. Protein sequence: CASSPLVGWGQYF.

This rearrangement joins TRBV5-4 to TRBJ2-5, with 8 positions matching TRBD1. The CDR3 is made up of 14 amino acids. Germline V gene sequence: CDR1 SGHNT, CDR2 YYREEE (reference sequence). With 1 base clipped from V and 3 bases from J, the junction kept 2 bases outside the gene matches. The CDR3 region is CASSLRDRKETQYF. The CDR3 bases are TGTGCCAGCAGCTTGAGGGACAGGAAAGAGACCCAGTACTTC.

The chain employs TRBV27 and TRBJ1-3, with D possibly matching TRBD1 (6 bases). This CDR3 has 15 residues. In germline, CDR1 is MNHEY, CDR2 SMNVEV (reference sequence). The V end lost 5 bases, the J end lost 3 bases, and 14 bases lay between the germline ends. The CDR3 nucleotides are TGTGCCAGCAGTAAAGGGGGGGGTTTTGGAAACACCATATATTTT. This translates into CASSKGGGFGNTIYF.

CDR3: CSVVVQTNQPQHF. The DNA of the CDR3 is TGCAGCGTTGTCGTTCAGACCAATCAGCCCCAGCATTTT. The chain recombines TRBV29-1 with TRBJ1-5; no definite D call. Trimming stripped 4 bases from V and 3 bases from J, with 10 bases between. CDR3 length equals 13 residues. The germline V gene has CDR1 SQVTM and CDR2 ANQGSEA.

The table lists this clone with a few counts. The chain uses TRBV7-3 and TRBJ2-5; 8 bases fit TRBD1. There are 14 residues in the CDR3. CDR1 SGHTA and CDR2 FQGTGA come from the germline V gene. V was clipped by 4 bases and J by 4 bases; unmatched bases: 5. CDR3 residues: CASSSGGAGETQYF. In DNA form, the CDR3 reads TGTGCCAGCAGCTCAGGGGGCGCGGGAGAGACCCAGTACTTC.

The rearrangement joins TRBV4-1 to TRBJ2-1; unclear D gene. In germline, CDR1 is MGHRA, CDR2 YSYEKL. V lost 1 base to trimming and J lost 0 bases, with 16 bases between them. This CDR3 is built from 18 residues. The CDR3 nucleotides are TGCGCCAGCAGCCAAGTTTTGGCCTTGTCAGGCTCCTACAATGAGCAGTTCTTC. This sequence encodes CASSQVLALSGSYNEQFF.